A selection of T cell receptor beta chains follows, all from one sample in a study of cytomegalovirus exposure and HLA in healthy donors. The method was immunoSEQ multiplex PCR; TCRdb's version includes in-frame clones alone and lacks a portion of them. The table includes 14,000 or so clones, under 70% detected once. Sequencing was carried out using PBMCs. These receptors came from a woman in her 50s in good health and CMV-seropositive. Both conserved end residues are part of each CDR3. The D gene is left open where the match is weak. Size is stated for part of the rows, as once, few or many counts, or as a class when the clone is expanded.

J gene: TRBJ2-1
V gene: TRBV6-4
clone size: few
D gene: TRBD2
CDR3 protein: CASSTLAGAISEQFF
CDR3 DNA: TGTGCCAGCAGTACACTAGCGGGAGCCATTAGTGAGCAGTTCTTC

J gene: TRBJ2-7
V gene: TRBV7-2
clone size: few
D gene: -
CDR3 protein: CASTLTEGAREQYF
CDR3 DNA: TGTGCCAGCACCCTAACTGAGGGTGCGCGCGAGCAGTACTTC

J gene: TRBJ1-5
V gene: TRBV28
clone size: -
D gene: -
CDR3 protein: CASRPVRGARQPQHF
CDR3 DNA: TGTGCCAGCCGTCCTGTTCGGGGGGCAAGGCAGCCCCAGCATTTT

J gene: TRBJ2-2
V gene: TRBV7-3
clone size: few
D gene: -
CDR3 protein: CASSREAGELFF
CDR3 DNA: TGTGCCAGCAGCCGCGAGGCCGGGGAGCTGTTTTTT

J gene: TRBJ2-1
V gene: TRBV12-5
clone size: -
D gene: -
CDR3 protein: CASAAGHYEQFF
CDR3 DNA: TGTGCTAGTGCCGCGGGGCACTATGAGCAGTTCTTC

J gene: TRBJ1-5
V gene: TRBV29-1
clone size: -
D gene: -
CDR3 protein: CSAGEPQHF
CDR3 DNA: TGCAGCGCCGGAGAGCCCCAGCATTTT

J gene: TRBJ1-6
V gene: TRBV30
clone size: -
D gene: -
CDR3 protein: CALTTDSFNSPLHF
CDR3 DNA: TGTGCCTTAACTACCGACAGTTTTAATTCACCCCTCCACTTT

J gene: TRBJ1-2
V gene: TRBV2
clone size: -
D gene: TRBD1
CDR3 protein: CASSQQGLEGYTF
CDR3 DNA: TGTGCCAGCAGTCAACAGGGGTTGGAGGGCTACACCTTC

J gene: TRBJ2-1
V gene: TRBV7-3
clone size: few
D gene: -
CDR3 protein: CASSFGTEGPFF
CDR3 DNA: TGTGCCAGCAGCTTCGGGACGGAGGGCCCGTTCTTC

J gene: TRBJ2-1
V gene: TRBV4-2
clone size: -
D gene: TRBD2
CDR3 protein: CASSPLAGESNEQFF
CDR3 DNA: TGTGCCAGCAGCCCTTTAGCGGGAGAAAGCAATGAGCAGTTCTTC

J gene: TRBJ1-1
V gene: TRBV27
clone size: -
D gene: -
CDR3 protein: CASSIRGNTEAFF
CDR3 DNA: TGTGCCAGCAGTATCAGGGGAAACACTGAAGCTTTCTTT

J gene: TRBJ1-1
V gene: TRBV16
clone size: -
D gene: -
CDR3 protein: CASSLNHFGRVSEAFF
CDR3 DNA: TGTGCCAGCAGCCTGAATCATTTTGGCAGGGTCAGTGAAGCTTTCTTT

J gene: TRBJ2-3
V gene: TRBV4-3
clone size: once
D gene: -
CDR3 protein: CASSQEGTSTDTQYF
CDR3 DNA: TGCGCCAGCAGCCAAGAAGGGACTAGCACAGATACGCAGTATTTT

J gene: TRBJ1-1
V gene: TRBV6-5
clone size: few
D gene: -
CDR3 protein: CASSPSPREKAFF
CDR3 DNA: TGTGCCAGCAGTCCCTCACCCCGGGAGAAAGCTTTCTTT

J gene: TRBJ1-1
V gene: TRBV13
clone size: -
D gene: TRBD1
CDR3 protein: CASSFPGGTEAFF
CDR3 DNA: TGTGCCAGCAGTTTCCCAGGGGGTACTGAAGCTTTCTTT

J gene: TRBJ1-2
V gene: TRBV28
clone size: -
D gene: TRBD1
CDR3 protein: CASRRPGGAGGYTF
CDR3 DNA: TGTGCCAGCAGACGTCCAGGGGGCGCCGGTGGCTACACCTTC

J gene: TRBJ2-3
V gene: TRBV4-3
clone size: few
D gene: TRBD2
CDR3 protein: CASSQDVLAGDTQYF
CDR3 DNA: TGCGCCAGCAGCCAAGATGTCCTAGCGGGAGATACGCAGTATTTT

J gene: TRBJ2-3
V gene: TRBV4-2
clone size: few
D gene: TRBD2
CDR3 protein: CASSQVLAGGPTDTQYF
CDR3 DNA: TGTGCCAGCAGCCAAGTTCTAGCGGGAGGGCCCACAGATACGCAGTATTTT

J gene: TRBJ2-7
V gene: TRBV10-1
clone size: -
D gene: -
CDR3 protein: CATPRASASYEQYF
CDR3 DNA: TGCGCCACCCCTAGGGCTAGCGCATCCTACGAGCAGTACTTC

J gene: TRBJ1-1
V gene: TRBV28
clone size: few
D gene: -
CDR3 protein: CASSWSGNTEAFF
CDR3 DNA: TGTGCCAGCAGTTGGAGCGGGAACACTGAAGCTTTCTTT

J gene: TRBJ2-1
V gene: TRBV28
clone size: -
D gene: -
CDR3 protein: CASRQYNEQFF
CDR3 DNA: TGTGCCAGCAGACAATACAATGAGCAGTTCTTC

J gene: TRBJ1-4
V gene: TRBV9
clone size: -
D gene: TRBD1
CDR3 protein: CASSVEEGANEKLFF
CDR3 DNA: TGTGCCAGCAGCGTAGAGGAGGGGGCGAATGAAAAACTGTTTTTT

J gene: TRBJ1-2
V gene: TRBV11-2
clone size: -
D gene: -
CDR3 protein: CASNSIRGSGMGYTF
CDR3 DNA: TGTGCCAGCAACTCAATAAGAGGTTCGGGGATGGGCTACACCTTC

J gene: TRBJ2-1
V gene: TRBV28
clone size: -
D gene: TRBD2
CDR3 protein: CASSAPGRVHEQFF
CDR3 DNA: TGTGCCAGCAGTGCCCCCGGGAGGGTTCATGAGCAGTTCTTC

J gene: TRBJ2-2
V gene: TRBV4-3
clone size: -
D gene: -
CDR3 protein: CASSQETQTSTGELFF
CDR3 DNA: TGCGCCAGCAGCCAAGAGACCCAAACTAGCACCGGGGAGCTGTTTTTT

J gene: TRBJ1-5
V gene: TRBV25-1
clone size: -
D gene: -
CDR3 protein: CASSGGGSYQPQHF
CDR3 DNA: TGTGCCAGCAGTGGGGGGGGCAGTTATCAGCCCCAGCATTTT

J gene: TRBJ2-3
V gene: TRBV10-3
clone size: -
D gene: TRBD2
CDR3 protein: CAISQTSGTDTQYF
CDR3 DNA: TGTGCCATCAGTCAGACTAGCGGGACAGATACGCAGTATTTT

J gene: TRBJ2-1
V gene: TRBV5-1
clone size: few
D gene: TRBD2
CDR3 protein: CASSLTSEAYNEQFF
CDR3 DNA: TGCGCCAGCAGCCTGACTAGCGAGGCCTACAATGAGCAGTTCTTC

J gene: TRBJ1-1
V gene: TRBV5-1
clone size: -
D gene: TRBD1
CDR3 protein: CASRTGGANTEAFF
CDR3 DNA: TGCGCCAGCAGAACAGGGGGCGCAAACACTGAAGCTTTCTTT

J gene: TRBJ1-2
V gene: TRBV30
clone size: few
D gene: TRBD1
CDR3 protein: CAWNRGYGYTF
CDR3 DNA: TGTGCCTGGAACAGGGGATATGGCTACACCTTC

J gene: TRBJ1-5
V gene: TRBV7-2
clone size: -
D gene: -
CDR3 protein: CASSLSRDQPQHF
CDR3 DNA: TGTGCCAGCAGCTTAAGCCGGGATCAGCCCCAGCATTTT

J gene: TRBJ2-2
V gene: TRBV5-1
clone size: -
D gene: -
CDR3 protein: CASSRTVNTGELFF
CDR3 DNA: TGCGCCAGCAGCAGGACAGTGAACACCGGGGAGCTGTTTTTT

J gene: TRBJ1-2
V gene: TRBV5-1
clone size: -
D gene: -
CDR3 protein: CASSLEGAYGYTF
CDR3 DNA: TGCGCCAGCAGCTTGGAGGGAGCCTATGGCTACACCTTC

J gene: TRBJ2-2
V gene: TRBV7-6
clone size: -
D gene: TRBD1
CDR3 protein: CASTPTGPSGELFF
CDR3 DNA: TGTGCCAGCACTCCGACAGGGCCGAGCGGGGAGCTGTTTTTT

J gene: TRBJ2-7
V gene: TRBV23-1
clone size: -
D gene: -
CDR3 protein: CASSPRQASSYEQYF
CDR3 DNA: TGCGCCAGCAGTCCCCGGCAGGCGTCCTCCTACGAGCAGTACTTC

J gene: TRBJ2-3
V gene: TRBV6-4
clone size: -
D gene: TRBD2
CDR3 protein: CASSDGVAGGGDTQYF
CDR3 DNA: TGTGCCAGCAGTGACGGAGTAGCGGGTGGGGGAGATACGCAGTATTTT

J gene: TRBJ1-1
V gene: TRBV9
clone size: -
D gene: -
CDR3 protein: CASSVVDLNTEAFF
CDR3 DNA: TGTGCCAGCAGCGTAGTTGACTTGAACACTGAAGCTTTCTTT

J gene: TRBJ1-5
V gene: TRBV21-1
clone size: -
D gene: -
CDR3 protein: CASSSRTGYSNQPQHF
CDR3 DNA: TGTGCCAGCAGCAGCCGGACAGGGTATAGCAATCAGCCCCAGCATTTT

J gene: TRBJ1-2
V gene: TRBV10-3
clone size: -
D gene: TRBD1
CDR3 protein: CAISQQGPNGYTF
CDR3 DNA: TGTGCCATCAGCCAACAGGGGCCCAATGGCTACACCTTC

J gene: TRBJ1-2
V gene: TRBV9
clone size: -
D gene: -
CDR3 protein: CASSVGPYGYTF
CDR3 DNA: TGTGCCAGCAGCGTAGGGCCCTATGGCTACACCTTC

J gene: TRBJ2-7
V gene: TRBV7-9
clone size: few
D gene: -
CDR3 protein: CASSLTETWEQYF
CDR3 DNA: TGTGCCAGCAGCTTGACAGAGACCTGGGAGCAGTACTTC

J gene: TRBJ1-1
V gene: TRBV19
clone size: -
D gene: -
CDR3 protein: CASSVRGAEAFF
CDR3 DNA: TGTGCCAGTAGTGTACGGGGAGCTGAAGCTTTCTTT

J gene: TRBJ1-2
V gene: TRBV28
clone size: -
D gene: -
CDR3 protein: CASSGGPARGYTF
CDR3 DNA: TGTGCCAGCAGTGGGGGCCCGGCGCGGGGCTACACCTTC